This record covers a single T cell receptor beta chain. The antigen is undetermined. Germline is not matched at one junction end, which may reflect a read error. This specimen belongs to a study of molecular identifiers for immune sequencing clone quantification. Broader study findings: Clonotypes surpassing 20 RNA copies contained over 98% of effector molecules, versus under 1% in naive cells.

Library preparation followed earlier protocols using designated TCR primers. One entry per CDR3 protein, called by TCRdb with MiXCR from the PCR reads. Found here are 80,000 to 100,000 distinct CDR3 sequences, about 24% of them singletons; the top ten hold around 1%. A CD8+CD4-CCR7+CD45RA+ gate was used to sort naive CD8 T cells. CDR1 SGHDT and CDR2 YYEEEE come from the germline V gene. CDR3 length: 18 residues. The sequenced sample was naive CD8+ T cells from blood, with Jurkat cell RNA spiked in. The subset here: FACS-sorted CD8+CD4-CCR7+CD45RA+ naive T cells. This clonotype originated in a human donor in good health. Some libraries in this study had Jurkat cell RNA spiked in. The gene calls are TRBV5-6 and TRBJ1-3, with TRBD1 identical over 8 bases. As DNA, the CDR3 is TGTGCCAGCAGATTAAAGCCGGGACAGGACTTATCTGGAGACACCATATATTTT. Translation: CASRLKPGQDLSGDTIYF.